The rows below give T cell receptor beta chains drawn from one sample of a study of blood T cell repertoires in COVID-19. Profiled with immunoSEQ multiplex PCR; TCRdb holds only in-frame clones, not every one. The sample records some 100,000 clones, less than 85% being singletons. Sequencing was performed on peripheral blood. These receptors all stem from a woman aged 55-70 years with acute or convalescent COVID-19. Each CDR3 is given with its conserved first and last residue. The order of the fields is V gene, J gene, clone size, D gene, CDR3 protein, CDR3 DNA. The D gene is left open where the match is weak. Size values are once, few and many counts, or a class for expanded clones, and some rows have none.

TRBV7-3	TRBJ1-4	few	NA	CASSLIGRRRGEKLFF	TGTGCCAGCAGCTTAATTGGGCGGCGGCGGGGTGAAAAACTGTTTTTT
TRBV12-3/TRBV12-4	TRBJ1-1	NA	NA	CASRGLRSAEAFF	TGTGCCAGCAGAGGACTGAGAAGCGCTGAAGCTTTCTTT
TRBV25-1	TRBJ2-7	NA	NA	CASRGGTESGEQYF	TGTGCCAGCAGAGGAGGGACAGAAAGCGGCGAGCAGTACTTC
TRBV30	TRBJ2-6	NA	TRBD1	CAWSRGRTRSGANVLTF	TGTGCCTGGAGCAGGGGGCGAACTCGCTCTGGGGCCAACGTCCTGACTTTC
TRBV7-9	TRBJ1-5	NA	TRBD1	CASSHDRGDWSNQPQHF	TGTGCCAGCAGCCACGACAGGGGGGATTGGAGCAATCAGCCCCAGCATTTT
TRBV19	TRBJ1-5	NA	NA	CASSIPPSGQPQHF	TGTGCCAGTAGTATCCCCCCCTCGGGGCAGCCCCAGCATTTT
TRBV10-2	TRBJ2-4	NA	NA	CASSPSSPLQYF	TGCGCCAGCAGTCCCAGTTCCCCTCTTCAGTACTTC
TRBV6-5	TRBJ2-1	NA	TRBD2	CASSPPAGEYEQFF	TGTGCCAGCAGTCCTCCCGCGGGGGAGTATGAGCAGTTCTTC
TRBV12-3/TRBV12-4	TRBJ1-5	NA	NA	CASSFQGNQPQHF	TGTGCCAGCAGTTTTCAGGGCAATCAGCCCCAGCATTTT
TRBV11-1	TRBJ2-1	NA	TRBD2	CASSRGLAGGYNEQFF	TGTGCCAGCAGCCGCGGACTAGCGGGAGGGTACAATGAGCAGTTCTTC
TRBV2	TRBJ2-1	NA	TRBD2	CASSGEWGGNEQFF	TGTGCCAGCTCAGGAGAGTGGGGGGGCAATGAGCAGTTCTTC
TRBV7-2	TRBJ1-1	NA	TRBD1	CASGRGRDRGQNEAFF	TGTGCCAGCGGAAGGGGTCGGGACAGGGGGCAAAATGAAGCTTTCTTT
TRBV5-1	TRBJ2-3	NA	TRBD2	CASSLRASGDPDTQYF	TGCGCCAGCAGCTTGCGGGCTAGCGGGGATCCAGATACGCAGTATTTT
TRBV2	TRBJ1-1	NA	TRBD1	CASSEGAGGKDTEAFF	TGTGCCAGCAGTGAAGGGGCAGGGGGCAAGGATACTGAAGCTTTCTTT
TRBV27	TRBJ1-1	few	NA	CATHSVQNTEAFF	TGTGCCACCCACTCGGTCCAAAACACTGAAGCTTTCTTT
TRBV19	TRBJ2-1	NA	TRBD2	CASFPGLAGYNEQFF	TGTGCCAGTTTTCCCGGACTAGCGGGGTACAATGAGCAGTTCTTC
TRBV28	TRBJ1-1	NA	TRBD1	CASSVGTDETFF	TGTGCCAGCAGTGTCGGGACAGACGAAACTTTCTTT